The clone carrying this T cell receptor beta chain was counted a single time. Its target is unknown. This sample is part of a study of vaccination effects on CD4 cells after COVID-19. Findings and limits, study-wide: Whether induced by infection or by vaccine, clones showed marked clonal contraction late after vaccination.

Produced via immunoSEQ multiplex PCR; TCRdb's table is partial and in-frame only. The sample holds tens of thousands of clones, approximately 72% seen once. Germline CDR1 and CDR2: LGHDT and YNNKEL (reference sequence). This CDR3 region has 18 residues. With 1 base clipped from V and 6 bases from J, the junction kept 9 bases outside the gene matches. Before any sequencing was done, the ViraFEST assay used viral peptide pools to expand antigen-specific CD4+ T cells. Following culture for around 9 days, CD4+ T cells were isolated. Among the vaccine recipients, none had a prior SARS-CoV-2 infection, and nucleocapsid antibodies were negative. Peptides at about 10 ug/ml and IL-2 at 10 IU/ml were added to some 1.9 million PBMC per well.

This clonotype was obtained from a human donor who received a COVID-19 vaccine. The chain combines TRBV3-1 (or the pseudogene TRBV3-2) with TRBJ2-5; TRBD2 aligns across 15 bases. Sequencing used CD4+ T cells from PBMCs cultured with HCoV-OC43 spike peptides, obtained before COVID-19 vaccination. Documented subset: HCoV-OC43 spike overlapping peptide pool stimulation. The CDR3 coding sequence is TGTGCCAGCAGCCAAGTATGGACTAGCGGGGGGGCTCGAAAGACCCAGTACTTC. Its translation is CASSQVWTSGGARKTQYF.